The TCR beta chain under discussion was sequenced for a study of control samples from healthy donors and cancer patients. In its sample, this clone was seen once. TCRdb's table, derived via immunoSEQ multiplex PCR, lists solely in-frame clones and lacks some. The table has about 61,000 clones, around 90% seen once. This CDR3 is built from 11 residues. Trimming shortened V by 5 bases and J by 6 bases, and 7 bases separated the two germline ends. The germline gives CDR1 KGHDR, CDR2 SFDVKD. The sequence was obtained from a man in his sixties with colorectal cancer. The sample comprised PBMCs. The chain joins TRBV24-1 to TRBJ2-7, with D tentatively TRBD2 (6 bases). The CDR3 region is CATSAGGEQYF. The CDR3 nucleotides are TGTGCCACCAGTGCCGGGGGCGAGCAGTACTTC.